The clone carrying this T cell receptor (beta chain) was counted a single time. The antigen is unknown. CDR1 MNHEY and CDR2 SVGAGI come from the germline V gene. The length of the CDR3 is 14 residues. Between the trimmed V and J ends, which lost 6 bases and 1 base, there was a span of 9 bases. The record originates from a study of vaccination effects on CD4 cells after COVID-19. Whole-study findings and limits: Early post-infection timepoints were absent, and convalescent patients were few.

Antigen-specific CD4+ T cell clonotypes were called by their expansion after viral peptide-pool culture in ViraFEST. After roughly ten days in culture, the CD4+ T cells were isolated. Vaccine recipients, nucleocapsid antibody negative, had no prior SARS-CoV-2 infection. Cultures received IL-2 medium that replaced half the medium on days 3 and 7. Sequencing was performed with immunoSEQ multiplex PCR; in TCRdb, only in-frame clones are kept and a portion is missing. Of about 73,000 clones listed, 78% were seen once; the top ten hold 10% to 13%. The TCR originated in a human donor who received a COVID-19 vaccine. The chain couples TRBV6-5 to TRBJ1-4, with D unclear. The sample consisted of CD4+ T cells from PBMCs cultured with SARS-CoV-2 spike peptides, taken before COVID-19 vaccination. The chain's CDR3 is CASRGWVTNEKLFF. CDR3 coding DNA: TGTGCCAGCAGGGGGTGGGTAACTAATGAAAAACTGTTTTTT.